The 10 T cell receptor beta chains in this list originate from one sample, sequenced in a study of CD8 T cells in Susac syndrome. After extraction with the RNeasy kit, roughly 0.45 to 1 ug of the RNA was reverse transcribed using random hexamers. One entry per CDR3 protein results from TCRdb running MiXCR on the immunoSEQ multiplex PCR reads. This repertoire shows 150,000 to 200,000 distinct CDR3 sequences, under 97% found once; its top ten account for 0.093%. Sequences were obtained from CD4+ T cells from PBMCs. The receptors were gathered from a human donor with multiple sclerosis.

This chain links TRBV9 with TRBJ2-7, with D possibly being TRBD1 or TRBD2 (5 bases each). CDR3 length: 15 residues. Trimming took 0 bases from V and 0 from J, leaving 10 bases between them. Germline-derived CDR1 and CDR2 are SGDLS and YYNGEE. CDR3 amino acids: CASSVGGGTSYEQYF. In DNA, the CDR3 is TGTGCCAGCAGCGTAGGGGGTGGGACCTCCTACGAGCAGTACTTC.

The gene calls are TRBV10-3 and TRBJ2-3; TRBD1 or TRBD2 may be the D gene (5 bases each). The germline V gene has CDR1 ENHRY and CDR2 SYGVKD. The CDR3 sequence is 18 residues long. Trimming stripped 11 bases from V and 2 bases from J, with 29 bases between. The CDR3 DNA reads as TGTGCCGCAGCAAAGACCCTCCGGGACCTCGGGGCCACAGATACGCAGTATTTT. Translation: CAAAKTLRDLGATDTQYF.

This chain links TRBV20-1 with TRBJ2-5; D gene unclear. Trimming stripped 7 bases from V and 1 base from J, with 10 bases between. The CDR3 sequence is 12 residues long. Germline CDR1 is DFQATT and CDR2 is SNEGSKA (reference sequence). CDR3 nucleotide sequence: TGCAGTGTCTATTCTACCCAAGAGACCCAGTACTTC. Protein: CSVYSTQETQYF.

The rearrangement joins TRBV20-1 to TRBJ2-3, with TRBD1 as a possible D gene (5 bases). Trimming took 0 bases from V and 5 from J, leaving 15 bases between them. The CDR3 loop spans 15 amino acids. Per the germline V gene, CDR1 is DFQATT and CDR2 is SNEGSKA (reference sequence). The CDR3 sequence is CSARDSTELGDTQYF. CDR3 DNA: TGCAGTGCTAGAGATTCGACAGAGCTTGGAGATACGCAGTATTTT.

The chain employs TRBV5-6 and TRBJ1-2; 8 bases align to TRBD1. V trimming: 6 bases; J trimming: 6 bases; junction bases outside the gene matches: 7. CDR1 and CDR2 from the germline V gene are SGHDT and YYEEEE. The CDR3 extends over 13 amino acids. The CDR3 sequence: CASISRQGNGYTF. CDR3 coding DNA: TGTGCCAGCATCTCACGACAGGGGAATGGCTACACCTTC.

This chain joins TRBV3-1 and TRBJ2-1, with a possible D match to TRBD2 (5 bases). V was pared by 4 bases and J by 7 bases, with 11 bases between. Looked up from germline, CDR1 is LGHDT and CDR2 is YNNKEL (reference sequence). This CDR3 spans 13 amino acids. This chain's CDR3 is CASSPGLLNEQFF. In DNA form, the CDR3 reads TGTGCCAGCAGCCCCGGACTCCTTAATGAGCAGTTCTTC.

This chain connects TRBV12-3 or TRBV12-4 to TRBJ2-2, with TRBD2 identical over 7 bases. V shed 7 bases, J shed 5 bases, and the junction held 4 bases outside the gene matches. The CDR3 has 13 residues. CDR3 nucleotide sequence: TGTGCCAGCAACCTACTAGCGACCGGGGAGCTGTTTTTT. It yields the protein CASNLLATGELFF.

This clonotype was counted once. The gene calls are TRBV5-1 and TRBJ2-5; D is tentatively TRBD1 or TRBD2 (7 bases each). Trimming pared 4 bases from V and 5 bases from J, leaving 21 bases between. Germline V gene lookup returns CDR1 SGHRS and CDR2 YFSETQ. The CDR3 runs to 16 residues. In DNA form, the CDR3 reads TGCGCCAGCAGCCCAGAGACAGGGATGGGAGGGGAGACCCAGTACTTC. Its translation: CASSPETGMGGETQYF.

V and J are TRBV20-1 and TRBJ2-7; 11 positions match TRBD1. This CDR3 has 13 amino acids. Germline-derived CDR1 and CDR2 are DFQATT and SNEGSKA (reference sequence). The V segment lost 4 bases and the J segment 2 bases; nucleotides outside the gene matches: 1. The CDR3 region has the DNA TGCAGTGCTACGGGACAGGGGGCCTACGAGCAGTACTTC. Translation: CSATGQGAYEQYF.

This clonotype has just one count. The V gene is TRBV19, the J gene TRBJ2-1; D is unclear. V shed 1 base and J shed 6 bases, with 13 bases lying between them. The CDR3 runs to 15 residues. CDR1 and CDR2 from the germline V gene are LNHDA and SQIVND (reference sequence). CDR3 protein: CASSIGPQVGNEQFF. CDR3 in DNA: TGTGCCAGTAGTATAGGGCCCCAGGTGGGCAATGAGCAGTTCTTC.